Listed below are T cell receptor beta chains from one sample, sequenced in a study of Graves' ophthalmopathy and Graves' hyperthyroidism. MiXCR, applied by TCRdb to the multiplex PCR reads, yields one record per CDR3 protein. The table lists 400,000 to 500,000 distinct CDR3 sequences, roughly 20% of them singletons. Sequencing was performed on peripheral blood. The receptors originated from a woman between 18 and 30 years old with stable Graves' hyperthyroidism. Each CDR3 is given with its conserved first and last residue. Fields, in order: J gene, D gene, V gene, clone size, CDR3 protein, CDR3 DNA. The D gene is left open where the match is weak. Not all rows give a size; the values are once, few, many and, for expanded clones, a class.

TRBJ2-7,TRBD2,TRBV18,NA,CASSLGTSGRAFYEQYF,TGTGCCAGCTCACTCGGGACTAGCGGGAGGGCCTTCTACGAGCAGTACTTC
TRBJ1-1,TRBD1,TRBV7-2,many,CASSADRANTEAFF,TGTGCCAGCAGCGCCGACAGGGCTAACACTGAAGCTTTCTTT
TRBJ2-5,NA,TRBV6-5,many,CASRASRRAQETQYF,TGTGCCAGCAGGGCGTCGCGGCGGGCCCAAGAGACCCAGTACTTC
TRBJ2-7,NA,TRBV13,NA,CASSIKSSLIYEQYF,TGTGCCAGCAGCATAAAGTCTAGTCTGATCTACGAGCAGTACTTC
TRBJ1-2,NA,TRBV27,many,CASKPGTHYGYTF,TGTGCCAGCAAGCCTGGGACCCACTATGGCTACACCTTC
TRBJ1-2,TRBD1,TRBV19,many,CASSGTWTGLQANYGYTF,TGTGCCAGTAGTGGAACATGGACAGGGCTCCAGGCTAACTATGGCTACACCTTC
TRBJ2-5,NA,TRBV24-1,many,CATSDLKGYQETQYF,TGTGCCACCAGTGATTTGAAGGGTTACCAAGAGACCCAGTACTTC
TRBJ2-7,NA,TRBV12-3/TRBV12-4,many,CASSLGQDLEF,TGTGCCAGCAGTTTAGGACAGGACCTTGAATTC
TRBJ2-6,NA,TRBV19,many,CASSPPGANVLTF,TGTGCCAGTAGCCCCCCTGGGGCCAACGTCCTGACTTTC
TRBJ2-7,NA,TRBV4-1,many,CASSLNRDSYEQYF,TGCGCCAGCAGCCTCAACAGGGACTCCTACGAGCAGTACTTC
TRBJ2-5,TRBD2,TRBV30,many,CAWSARFGRAGETQYF,TGTGCCTGGAGTGCCCGATTCGGGAGGGCCGGTGAGACCCAGTACTTC
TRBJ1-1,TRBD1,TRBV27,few,CASSHWTGGPGGTEAFF,TGTGCCAGCAGTCACTGGACAGGGGGCCCCGGGGGCACTGAAGCTTTCTTT
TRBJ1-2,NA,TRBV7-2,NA,CASSLVPGRGYTF,TGTGCCAGCAGTCTCGTCCCCGGTAGAGGCTACACCTTC
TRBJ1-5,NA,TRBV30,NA,CAWSVRERTVNQPQHF,TGTGCCTGGAGTGTACGGGAGAGGACAGTCAATCAGCCCCAGCATTTT
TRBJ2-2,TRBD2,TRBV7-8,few,CASSPFSSGSNPGELFF,TGTGCCAGCAGCCCCTTTTCTAGCGGGAGTAACCCCGGGGAGCTGTTTTTT
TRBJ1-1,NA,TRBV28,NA,CASSFGGTMNTEAFF,TGTGCCAGCAGTTTCGGAGGGACCATGAACACTGAAGCTTTCTTT
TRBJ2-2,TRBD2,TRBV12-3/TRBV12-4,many,CASRSSGLNTGELFF,TGTGCCAGCAGAAGTAGCGGGCTGAACACCGGGGAGCTGTTTTTT
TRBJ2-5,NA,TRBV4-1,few,CASSQDWADQETQYF,TGCGCCAGCAGCCAAGATTGGGCAGACCAAGAGACCCAGTACTTC
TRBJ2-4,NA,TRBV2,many,CASIRAQSGMTKNIQYF,TGTGCCAGCATTAGAGCACAGTCCGGGATGACCAAAAACATTCAGTACTTC
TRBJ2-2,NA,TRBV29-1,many,CSVEPGTPNTGELFF,TGCAGCGTTGAACCCGGGACACCGAACACCGGGGAGCTGTTTTTT